What follows are 29 T cell receptor beta chains derived from one specimen sequenced in a study of PD-L1 blockade in urothelial cancer. TCRdb's table, derived via immunoSEQ multiplex PCR, lists solely in-frame clones and lacks some. This table has under 70,000 clones, 88% appearing once. Regarding time point: peripheral blood 6 weeks after treatment start. Sample: PBMCs, taken around atezolizumab (anti-PD-L1) treatment. All receptors come from a man aged 55 to 70 with urothelial cancer.

The rearrangement links TRBV14 to TRBJ1-2; D gene uncertain. V was pared by 0 bases and J by 7 bases, with 3 bases between. Germline assignment: CDR1 SGHDN and CDR2 FVKESK. The CDR3 has 11 amino acids. CDR3 loop: CASSQDLGYTF. CDR3 nucleotides: TGTGCCAGCAGCCAAGATCTTGGCTACACCTTC.

This clone was counted between two and nine times. The chain combines TRBV5-5 with TRBJ2-7; 7 bases map to TRBD1. J was trimmed by 0 bases and V by 5 bases; bases with no gene match: 2. Germline V lookup: CDR1 SGHKS, CDR2 YYEKEE (reference sequence). The CDR3 loop spans 13 amino acids. CDR3 in DNA: TGTGCCAGCAGGGGGGACAGCTCCTACGAGCAGTACTTC. Encoded protein: CASRGDSSYEQYF.

CDR3 protein: CASSYTGQGAYEQYF. The DNA for the CDR3 is TGTGCCAGCAGTTACACCGGACAGGGCGCCTACGAGCAGTACTTC. The V call is TRBV6-6, the J call TRBJ2-7, with 8 bases that match TRBD1. V dropped 2 bases and J dropped 2; count of bases not matched to a gene: 5. This CDR3 comprises 15 residues. Looked up from germline, CDR1 is MNHNY and CDR2 is SVGAGI (reference sequence).

In the case of this clone: Germline is not matched at one junction end, which may reflect a read error. The V and J genes are TRBV7-7 and TRBJ2-1, with 11 bases matching TRBD2. CDR1 and CDR2 from the germline V gene are SSHAT and FNYEAQ (reference sequence). This CDR3 is 17 amino acids long. DNA for the CDR3: TGTGCTAGCAGCTTACTCCCTCGGACTAGCGGGCCCAATGAGCAGTTCTTC. This encodes CASSLLPRTSGPNEQFF.

This clone was observed once. The rearrangement links TRBV5-1 to TRBJ2-5, with TRBD1 identical over 7 bases. The CDR3 runs to 14 residues. J gave up 5 bases and V 1 base, and 5 bases lay outside the gene matches. CDR1 and CDR2 from the germline V gene are SGHRS and YFSETQ. CDR3 region: CASSLTGVTETQYF. CDR3 nucleotide sequence: TGCGCCAGCAGCTTGACAGGGGTGACGGAGACCCAGTACTTC.

The genes are TRBV5-1 and TRBJ1-5, with D possibly being TRBD1 (5 bases). The CDR3 sequence is 15 residues long. Trimming shortened V by 0 bases and J by 5 bases, and 12 bases separated the two germline ends. Germline CDR1 reads SGHRS; CDR2 reads YFSETQ. The CDR3 bases are TGCGCCAGCAGCTTGGCCGGAGGGGTGGATCAGCCCCAGCATTTT. It translates to CASSLAGGVDQPQHF. The whole variable domain, remainder taken from reference TRBV5-1 and TRBJ1-5, is KAGVTQTPRYLIKTRGQQVTLSCSPISGHRSVSWYQQTPGQGLQFLFEYFSETQRNKGNFPGRFSGRQFSNSRSEMNVSTLELGDSALYLCASSLAGGVDQPQHFGDGTRLSIL.

This sequence joins TRBV7-9 and TRBJ2-7; 8 bases map to TRBD1. This CDR3 spans 13 amino acids. The V gene's germline CDR1 is SEHNR and CDR2 FQNEAQ (reference sequence). V was clipped by 2 bases and J by 5 bases; unmatched bases: 2. The CDR3 region is CASSLQGAHEQYF. CDR3 sequence (DNA): TGTGCCAGCAGCTTACAGGGGGCCCACGAGCAGTACTTC.

This chain uses TRBV12-5 with TRBJ2-1; a weak D match, TRBD2 (5 bases). Trimming took off 2 bases at V and 6 bases at J, with 11 bases between the two ends. The CDR3 runs 14 residues. The germline CDR1 and CDR2 sequences are LGHNT and FRNRAP. CDR3 loop: CASGLPRGSNEQFF. The CDR3 DNA reads TGTGCTAGTGGTTTGCCCCGAGGGAGCAATGAGCAGTTCTTC.

This chain uses TRBV11-2 with TRBJ2-1, with TRBD1 identical over 7 bases. The CDR3 extends over 15 amino acids. Germline assignment: CDR1 SGHAT and CDR2 FQNNGV. The ends lost 2 bases at V and 7 bases at J; junction bases unmatched: 8. The CDR3 reads CASSLQQGRWNEQFF. The CDR3 DNA sequence: TGTGCCAGCAGCTTACAACAGGGGAGATGGAATGAGCAGTTCTTC.

The rearrangement links TRBV5-1 to TRBJ2-2, with 9 bases that match TRBD1. V was clipped by 4 bases and J by 5 bases; unmatched bases: 9. This CDR3 has 16 residues. Germline CDR1 is SGHRS and CDR2 is YFSETQ. The CDR3 nucleotides are TGCGCCAGCAGCGCTGCCGGGACAGGGCATACCGGGGAGCTGTTTTTT. It yields the protein CASSAAGTGHTGELFF.

The CDR3 nucleotides are TGTGCCATCAGTGAGCCAACCGGGACTAGCGTCTACGAGCAGTACTTC. Translating gives CAISEPTGTSVYEQYF. This chain connects TRBV10-3 to TRBJ2-7; 10 positions agree with TRBD2. The CDR3 has 16 amino acids. Germline CDR1 is ENHRY and CDR2 is SYGVKD. The J segment lost 3 bases and the V segment lost 2 bases, leaving 7 bases of the junction unmatched.

The chain joins TRBV12-5 to TRBJ1-1; D is ambiguous. The CDR3 extends over 13 amino acids. Germline CDR1 is LGHNT and CDR2 is FRNRAP. The V and J ends lost 0 bases and 7 bases respectively, with 9 bases between them. The CDR3 loop reads CASGLVNRIEAFF. DNA of the CDR3: TGTGCTAGTGGTTTGGTGAACAGAATTGAAGCTTTCTTT.

J is TRBJ2-3 and V is TRBV28, with D perhaps matching TRBD2 (5 bases). Germline V lookup: CDR1 MDHEN, CDR2 SYDVKM. CDR3 size: 16 residues. The V end was cut by 4 bases, the J end by 6 bases, with 20 bases between. The CDR3 region is CASSSRTLEMWDTQYF. The CDR3 nucleotides are TGTGCCAGCAGTTCAAGGACTCTGGAGATGTGGGATACGCAGTATTTT.

The chain couples TRBV9 to TRBJ1-3; D is unresolved. Looked up from germline, CDR1 is SGDLS and CDR2 is YYNGEE. The V end was cut by 3 bases, the J end by 0 bases, with 4 bases between. The length of the CDR3 is 13 residues. The CDR3 region is CASSDYSGNTIYF. CDR3 in DNA: TGTGCCAGCAGCGACTACTCTGGAAACACCATATATTTT.

The chain has TRBV7-2 and TRBJ2-5, with a weak D call TRBD2 (6 bases). The germline V gene has CDR1 SGHTA and CDR2 FQGNSA. The CDR3 is 12 residues long. V dropped 4 bases and J dropped 5 bases, with 8 bases sitting between them. The CDR3 protein is CASSYGGETQYF. CDR3 nucleotides: TGTGCCAGCAGCTATGGGGGGGAGACCCAGTACTTC. The variable domain in full, with the rest retrieved from reference TRBV7-2 and TRBJ2-5, is GAGVSQSPSNKVTEKGKDVELRCDPISGHTALYWYRQSLGQGLEFLIYFQGNSAPDKSGLPSDRFSAERTGGSVSTLTIQRTQQEDSAVYLCASSYGGETQYFGPGTRLLVL.

The chain has TRBV6-4 and TRBJ2-7; 7 nucleotides align to TRBD2. CDR3 length equals 14 residues. Germline CDR1 and CDR2: MRHNA and SNTAGT. J was trimmed by 0 bases and V by 3 bases; bases with no gene match: 2. CDR3 in DNA: TGTGCCAGCAGTGAAGGCGGGGGCTCCTACGAGCAGTACTTC. The encoded protein is CASSEGGGSYEQYF.

The rearrangement links TRBV27 to TRBJ2-2, with D tentatively TRBD2 (7 bases). Per germline, CDR1 MNHEY and CDR2 SMNVEV (reference sequence). The CDR3 sequence is 16 residues long. V dropped 1 base and J dropped 3 bases, with 12 bases sitting between them. DNA for the CDR3: TGTGCCAGCAGTTTATATGGGGGGGCCCACACCGGGGAGCTGTTTTTT. Its protein product is CASSLYGGAHTGELFF.

In regard to this clone: This CDR3 fails to terminate in the conserved phenylalanine or tryptophan, so it likely reflects a read error. The limits of the CDR3 on the DNA are not certain, so only TCRdb's listed CDR3 is given. The V and J genes are TRBV6-5 and TRBJ1-2. CDR1 and CDR2 (germline): MNHEY, SVGAGI. The CDR3 contains 12 residues when both ends are counted. CDR3 residues: CASSYSIGYGAR.

The chain is built from TRBV6-5 and TRBJ1-1; no definite D call. The CDR3 totals 15 residues. With 2 bases removed from V and 3 bases from J, the gap between germline ends came to 13 bases. Germline-derived CDR1 and CDR2 are MNHEY and SVGAGI. The CDR3 nucleotides read TGTGCCAGCAGTTACGCGGCCACCCTGTACACTGAAGCTTTCTTT. Translating gives CASSYAATLYTEAFF.

In its sample, this clone was seen once. The chain has TRBV30 and TRBJ2-1, with D perhaps TRBD1 (5 bases). Germline CDR1 GTSNPN, CDR2 SVGIG (reference sequence). There are 11 residues in the CDR3. V lost 2 bases and J 9 bases, leaving 8 bases between the germline ends. The CDR3 DNA follows: TGTGCCTGGAGTCTGCAGGGTGAGCAGTTCTTC. Protein: CAWSLQGEQFF. Full variable domain (outside the CDR3, taken from reference TRBV30 and TRBJ2-1): SQTIHQWPATLVQPVGSPLSLECTVEGTSNPNLYWYRQAAGRGLQLLFYSVGIGQISSEVPQNLSASRPQDRQFILSSKKLLLSDSGFYLCAWSLQGEQFFGPGTRLTVL.

The chain combines TRBV6-1 with TRBJ2-5; TRBD1 might be the D (5 bases). The CDR3 extends over 13 amino acids. V was shortened by 4 bases and J by 3 bases, with 9 bases between the two germline ends. Per germline, CDR1 MNHNS and CDR2 SASEGT. The CDR3 spells CASSGGSKETQYF. The CDR3, as DNA: TGTGCCAGCAGTGGGGGCTCAAAAGAGACCCAGTACTTC.

This clone was recorded a few times. The CDR3 loop is CASSLAGQNTEAFF. DNA for the CDR3: TGTGCCAGCAGCTTAGCCGGACAGAACACTGAAGCTTTCTTT. This chain joins TRBV11-2 and TRBJ1-1; tentatively, D is TRBD1 (5 bases). V was clipped by 1 base and J by 1 base, with 7 bases between them. The CDR3 has 14 amino acids. CDR1 is SGHAT and CDR2 is FQNNGV in the germline V gene.

This sequence joins TRBV6-1 and TRBJ2-3, with TRBD2 matching 11 bases. CDR1 is MNHNS, CDR2 SASEGT, per germline. The CDR3 consists of 15 residues. V trimming: 5 bases; J trimming: 4 bases; junction bases outside the gene matches: 5. CDR3 sequence (DNA): TGTGCCAGCAGTTTAGCGGGGGGGCGGTCAGATACGCAGTATTTT. It is translated as CASSLAGGRSDTQYF.

As DNA, the CDR3 is TGTGCCAGCAGCTTAGATTGGGGGACAGGGACCCACAATGAGCAGTTCTTC. Its protein product is CASSLDWGTGTHNEQFF. The chain combines TRBV11-3 with TRBJ2-1; TRBD1 matches at 9 bases. The CDR3 sequence is 17 residues long. Germline CDR1 and CDR2: SGHNT and YENEEA. Losses at the gene ends were 0 bases for V and 5 bases for J; bases not matched to a gene: 8.

The chain recombines TRBV9 with TRBJ2-7; 9 bases are shared with TRBD1. This CDR3 has 15 residues. The V gene end was trimmed by 3 bases and the J gene end by 6 bases; junction bases not matched to a gene: 10. Germline CDR1 is SGDLS and CDR2 is YYNGEE. The DNA for the CDR3 is TGTGCCAGCAGCGCGAGGACAGGGGAGGGGAGCGAGCAGTACTTC. It specifies CASSARTGEGSEQYF.

The chain joins TRBV5-8 to TRBJ2-5, with a possible D match to TRBD2 (6 bases). The V gene's germline CDR1 is SGHTS and CDR2 YDEGEE. Trimming shortened V by 0 bases and J by 4 bases, and 13 bases separated the two germline ends. CDR3 length: 15 amino acids. CDR3 residues: CASSLAGTPGETQYF. CDR3 nucleotides: TGTGCCAGCAGCTTGGCCGGGACTCCGGGAGAGACCCAGTACTTC. Drawing the rest from reference TRBV5-8 and TRBJ2-5, the complete variable domain is EAGVTQSPTHLIKTRGQQATLRCSPISGHTSVYWYQQALGLGLQFLLWYDEGEERNRGNFPPRFSGRQFPNYSSELNVNALELEDSALYLCASSLAGTPGETQYFGPGTRLLVL.

The CDR3 region has the DNA TGTGCCAGCATCCCTCTGCGGGCCACAGATACGCAGTATTTT. As protein: CASIPLRATDTQYF. The chain joins TRBV5-8 to TRBJ2-3, with a tentative D call TRBD2 (5 bases). Trimming took 6 bases from V and 2 from J, leaving 13 bases between them. In germline, CDR1 is SGHTS, CDR2 YDEGEE. This CDR3 spans 14 amino acids.

This chain joins TRBV6-1 and TRBJ2-1, with 9 bases matching TRBD2. Germline V gene lookup returns CDR1 MNHNS and CDR2 SASEGT. V gave up 6 bases and J gave up 7 bases; unmatched junction bases: 10. The CDR3 covers 15 residues. This CDR3 is CASRGGRLAGNEQFF. CDR3 bases: TGTGCCAGCAGGGGGGGTCGTCTAGCGGGGAATGAGCAGTTCTTC.

This chain connects TRBV18 to TRBJ1-1; D gene uncertain. This CDR3 contains 14 residues. Germline V gene sequence: CDR1 KGHSH, CDR2 LQKENI. V was trimmed by 1 base and J by 0 bases, leaving 6 bases between them. The CDR3 coding sequence is TGTGCCAGCTCACCACTTGCGGTGAACACTGAAGCTTTCTTT. It specifies CASSPLAVNTEAFF. The full variable domain, in which reference TRBV18 and TRBJ1-1 provide the parts outside the CDR3, is NAGVMQNPRHLVRRRGQEARLRCSPMKGHSHVYWYRQLPEEGLKFMVYLQKENIIDESGMPKERFSAEFPKEGPSILRIQQVVRGDSAAYFCASSPLAVNTEAFFGQGTRLTVV.